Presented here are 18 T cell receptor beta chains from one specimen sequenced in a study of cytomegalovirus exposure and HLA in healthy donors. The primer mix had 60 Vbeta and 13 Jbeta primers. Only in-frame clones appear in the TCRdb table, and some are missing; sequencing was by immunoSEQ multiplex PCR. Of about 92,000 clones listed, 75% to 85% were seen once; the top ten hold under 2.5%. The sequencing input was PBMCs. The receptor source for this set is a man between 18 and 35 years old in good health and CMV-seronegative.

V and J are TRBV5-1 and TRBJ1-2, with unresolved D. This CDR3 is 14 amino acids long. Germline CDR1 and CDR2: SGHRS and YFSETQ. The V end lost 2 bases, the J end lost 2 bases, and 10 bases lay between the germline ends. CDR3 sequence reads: CASSFAGRNYGYTF. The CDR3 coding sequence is TGCGCCAGCAGCTTCGCGGGGAGGAACTATGGCTACACCTTC.

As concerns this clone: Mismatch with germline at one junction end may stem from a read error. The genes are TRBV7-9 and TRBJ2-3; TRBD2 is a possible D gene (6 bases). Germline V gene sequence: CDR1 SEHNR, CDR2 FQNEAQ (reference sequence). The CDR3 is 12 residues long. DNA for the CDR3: TGTTCCAGCAGTCTAGCGACAGATACGCAGTATTTT. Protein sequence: CSSSLATDTQYF.

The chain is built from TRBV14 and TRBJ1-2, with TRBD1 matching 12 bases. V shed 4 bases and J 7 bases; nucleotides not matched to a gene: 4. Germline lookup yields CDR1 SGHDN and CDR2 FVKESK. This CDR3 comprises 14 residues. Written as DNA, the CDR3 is TGTGCCAGCAGCCCCGGGACAGGGGGCCTTGGCTACACCTTC. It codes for CASSPGTGGLGYTF.

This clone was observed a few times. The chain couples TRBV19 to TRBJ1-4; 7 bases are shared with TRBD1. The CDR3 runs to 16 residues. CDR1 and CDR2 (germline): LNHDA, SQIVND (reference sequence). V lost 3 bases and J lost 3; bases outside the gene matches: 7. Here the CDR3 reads CASSMLAGGPNEKLFF. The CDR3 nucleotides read TGTGCCAGTAGTATGTTGGCAGGGGGTCCTAATGAAAAACTGTTTTTT. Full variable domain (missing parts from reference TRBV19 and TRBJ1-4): DGGITQSPKYLFRKEGQNVTLSCEQNLNHDAMYWYRQDPGQGLRLIYYSQIVNDFQKGDIAEGYSVSREKKESFPLTVTSAQKNPTAFYLCASSMLAGGPNEKLFFGSGTQLSVL.

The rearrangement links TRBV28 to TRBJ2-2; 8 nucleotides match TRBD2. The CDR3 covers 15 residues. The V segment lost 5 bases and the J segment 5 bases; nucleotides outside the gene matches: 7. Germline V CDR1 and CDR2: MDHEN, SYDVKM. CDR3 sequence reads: CASSPPQRGTGELFF. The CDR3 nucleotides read TGTGCCAGCAGTCCCCCACAGCGGGGGACCGGGGAGCTGTTTTTT.

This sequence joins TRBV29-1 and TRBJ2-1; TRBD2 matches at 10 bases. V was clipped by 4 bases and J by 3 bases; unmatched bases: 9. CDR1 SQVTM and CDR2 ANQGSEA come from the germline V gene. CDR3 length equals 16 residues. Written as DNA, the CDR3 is TGCAGCGTTGTAGGTAGCGGGGGGACCAACTACAATGAGCAGTTCTTC. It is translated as CSVVGSGGTNYNEQFF.

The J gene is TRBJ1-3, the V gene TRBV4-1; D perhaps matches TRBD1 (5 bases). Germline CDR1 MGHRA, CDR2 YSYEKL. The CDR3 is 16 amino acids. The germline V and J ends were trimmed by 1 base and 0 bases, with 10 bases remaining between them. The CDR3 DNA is TGCGCCAGCAGCCAAGTCCCCAGGGCCTCTGGAAACACCATATATTTT. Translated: CASSQVPRASGNTIYF.

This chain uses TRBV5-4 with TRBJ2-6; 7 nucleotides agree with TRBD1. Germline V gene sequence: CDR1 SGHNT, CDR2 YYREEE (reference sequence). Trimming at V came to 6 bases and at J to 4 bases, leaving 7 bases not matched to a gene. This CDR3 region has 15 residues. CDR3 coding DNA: TGTGCCAGCACCATTACAGGGGTCGGGGCCAACGTCCTGACTTTC. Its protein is CASTITGVGANVLTF.

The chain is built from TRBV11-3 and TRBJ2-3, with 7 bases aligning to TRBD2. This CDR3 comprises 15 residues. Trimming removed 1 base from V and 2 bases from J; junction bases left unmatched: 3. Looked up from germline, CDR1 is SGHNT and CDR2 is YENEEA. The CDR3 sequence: CASSLGRGNTDTQYF. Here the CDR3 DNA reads TGTGCCAGCAGCTTAGGGCGGGGGAACACAGATACGCAGTATTTT.

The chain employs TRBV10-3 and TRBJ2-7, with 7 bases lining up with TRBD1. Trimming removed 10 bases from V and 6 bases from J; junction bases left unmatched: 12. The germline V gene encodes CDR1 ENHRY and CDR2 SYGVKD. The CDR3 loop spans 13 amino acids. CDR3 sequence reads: CATLSGTDSEQYF. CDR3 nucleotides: TGTGCCACCCTTTCCGGGACAGACTCCGAGCAGTACTTC.

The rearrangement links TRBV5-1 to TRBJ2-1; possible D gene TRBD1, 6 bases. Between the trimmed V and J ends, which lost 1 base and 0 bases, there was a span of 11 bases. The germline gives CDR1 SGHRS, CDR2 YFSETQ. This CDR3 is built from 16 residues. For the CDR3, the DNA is TGCGCCAGCAGCTTGCTCCCAGGGGACTCCTACAATGAGCAGTTCTTC. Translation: CASSLLPGDSYNEQFF.

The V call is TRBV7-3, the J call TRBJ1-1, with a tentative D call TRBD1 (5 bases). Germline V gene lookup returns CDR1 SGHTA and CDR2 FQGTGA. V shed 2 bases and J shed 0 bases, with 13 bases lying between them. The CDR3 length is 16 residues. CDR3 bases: TGTGCCAGCAGCTTATGGGGCGCGGGAGTGAACACTGAAGCTTTCTTT. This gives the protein CASSLWGAGVNTEAFF. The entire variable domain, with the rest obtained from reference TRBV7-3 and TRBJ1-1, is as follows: GAGVSQTPSNKVTEKGKYVELRCDPISGHTALYWYRQSLGQGPEFLIYFQGTGAADDSGLPNDRFFAVRPEGSVSTLKIQRTERGDSAVYLCASSLWGAGVNTEAFFGQGTRLTVV.

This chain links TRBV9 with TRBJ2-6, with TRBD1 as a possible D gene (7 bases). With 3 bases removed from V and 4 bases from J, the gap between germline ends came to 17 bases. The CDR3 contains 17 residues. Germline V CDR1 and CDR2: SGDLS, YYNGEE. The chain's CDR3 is CASSAGAQGGGANVLTF. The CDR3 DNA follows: TGTGCCAGCAGCGCGGGTGCCCAGGGGGGCGGGGCCAACGTCCTGACTTTC. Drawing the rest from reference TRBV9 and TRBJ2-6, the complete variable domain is DSGVTQTPKHLITATGQRVTLRCSPRSGDLSVYWYQQSLDQGLQFLIQYYNGEERAKGNILERFSAQQFPDLHSELNLSSLELGDSALYFCASSAGAQGGGANVLTFGAGSRLTVL.

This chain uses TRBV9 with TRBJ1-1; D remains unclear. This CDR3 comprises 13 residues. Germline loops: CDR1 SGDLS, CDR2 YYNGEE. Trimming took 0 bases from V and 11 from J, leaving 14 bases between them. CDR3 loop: CASSVGAGGGAFF. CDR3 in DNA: TGTGCCAGCAGCGTAGGGGCGGGAGGAGGGGCTTTCTTT.

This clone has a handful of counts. In nucleotides, the CDR3 is TGTGCCAGCAGTGATACAGGGGAGGCCCACGAAAAACTGTTTTTT. Its translation: CASSDTGEAHEKLFF. This chain links TRBV6-6 with TRBJ1-4; 7 nucleotides line up with TRBD1. There are 15 residues in the CDR3. J was trimmed by 8 bases and V by 5 bases; bases with no gene match: 11. Germline V gene data show CDR1 as MNHNY and CDR2 as SVGAGI (reference sequence).

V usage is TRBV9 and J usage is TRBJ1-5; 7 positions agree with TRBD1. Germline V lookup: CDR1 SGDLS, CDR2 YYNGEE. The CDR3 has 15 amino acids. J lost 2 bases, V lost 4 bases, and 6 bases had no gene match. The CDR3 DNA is TGTGCCAGCAGCCTTCGTGGGACAGGCAATCAGCCCCAGCATTTT. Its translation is CASSLRGTGNQPQHF.

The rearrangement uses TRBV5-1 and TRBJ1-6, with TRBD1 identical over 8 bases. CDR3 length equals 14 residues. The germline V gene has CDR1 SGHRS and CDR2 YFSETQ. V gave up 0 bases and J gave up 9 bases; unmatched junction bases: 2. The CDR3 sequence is CASSLGQGSSPLHF. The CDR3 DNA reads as TGCGCCAGCAGCTTGGGACAGGGGAGTTCACCCCTCCACTTT.

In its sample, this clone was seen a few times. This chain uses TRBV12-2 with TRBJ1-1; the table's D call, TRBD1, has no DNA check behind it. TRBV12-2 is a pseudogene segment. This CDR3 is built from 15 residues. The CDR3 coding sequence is TGTGCAAGTCGCTTAGCGCGAGGTTCAGGGACTGAAGCTTTCTTT. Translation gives CASRLARGSGTEAFF.